These 27 T cell receptor beta chains share one sample of origin, sequenced in a study of cytomegalovirus exposure and HLA in healthy donors. The PCR made use of 60 Vbeta and 13 Jbeta primers. This table comes from immunoSEQ multiplex PCR, and its TCRdb copy is limited to in-frame clones, with some not included. The table shows about 150,000 clones, with approximately 80% occurring only once. Material: PBMCs. Receptors were obtained from a boy between 2 and 15 years old in good health and CMV-seronegative.

This chain connects TRBV9 to TRBJ1-1, with unresolved D. Germline assignment: CDR1 SGDLS and CDR2 YYNGEE. With 6 bases removed from V and 4 bases from J, the gap between germline ends came to 10 bases. The CDR3 loop spans 12 amino acids. CDR3 in amino acids: CASILSGTEAFF. The CDR3 nucleotides are TGTGCCAGCATCCTGTCGGGCACTGAAGCTTTCTTT.

The genes are TRBV18 and TRBJ1-6; D perhaps matches TRBD1 (6 bases). This CDR3 has 16 residues. V lost 2 bases and J 8 bases, leaving 16 bases between the germline ends. Germline CDR1 reads KGHSH; CDR2 reads LQKENI. The CDR3 bases are TGTGCCAGCTCACCAAACGCAGGGGCGCAGGATTCACCCCTCCACTTT. Protein product: CASSPNAGAQDSPLHF. The whole variable domain, filled in from reference TRBV18 and TRBJ1-6, reads NAGVMQNPRHLVRRRGQEARLRCSPMKGHSHVYWYRQLPEEGLKFMVYLQKENIIDESGMPKERFSAEFPKEGPSILRIQQVVRGDSAAYFCASSPNAGAQDSPLHFGNGTRLTVT.

The V and J genes are TRBV5-8 and TRBJ1-2; perhaps TRBD1 as D (6 bases). Germline CDR1 and CDR2: SGHTS and YDEGEE. V lost 3 bases, J lost 3 bases, and 18 bases lay in between. This CDR3 contains 16 residues. In DNA, the CDR3 is TGTGCCAGCAGCTACCGGACAGCGAGAACCCACTATGGCTACACCTTC. Its translation is CASSYRTARTHYGYTF.

The rearrangement links TRBV7-9 to TRBJ2-3, with D possibly TRBD2 on 5 matching bases. Deletions cut 5 bases from V and 2 bases from J, with 11 bases between. The CDR3 consists of 14 residues. CDR1 and CDR2 from the germline V gene are SEHNR and FQNEAQ (reference sequence). The CDR3 DNA reads TGTGCCAGCAGCCCTCGGGGTTACACAGATACGCAGTATTTT. Amino acids: CASSPRGYTDTQYF.

The chain combines TRBV5-1 with TRBJ1-1, with D hard to call. The germline CDR1 and CDR2 sequences are SGHRS and YFSETQ. The ends were cut back, 0 bases at V and 1 base at J, with 10 bases in the middle. The CDR3 is 15 residues long. CDR3: CASSLAGAWNTEAFF. In DNA form, the CDR3 reads TGCGCCAGCAGCTTGGCCGGAGCCTGGAACACTGAAGCTTTCTTT.

The rearrangement links TRBV27 to TRBJ2-1, with 8 bases identical to TRBD2. The length of the CDR3 is 14 residues. Trimming removed 6 bases from V and 12 bases from J; junction bases left unmatched: 13. Per germline, CDR1 MNHEY and CDR2 SMNVEV (reference sequence). The CDR3 protein is CASSRSRAGVGQFF. In DNA form, the CDR3 reads TGTGCCAGCAGCCGGTCGCGAGCGGGAGTTGGGCAGTTCTTC.

This chain links TRBV11-3 with TRBJ2-1, with D maybe TRBD2 (5 bases). The germline V gene has CDR1 SGHNT and CDR2 YENEEA. Between the trimmed V and J ends, which lost 4 bases and 4 bases, there was a span of 14 bases. The CDR3 totals 15 residues. CDR3 DNA sequence: TGTGCCAGCAGCTGGAGACGGGGAGATTACAATGAGCAGTTCTTC. This sequence encodes CASSWRRGDYNEQFF.

The chain has TRBV5-1 and TRBJ2-5; 8 bases line up with TRBD1. This CDR3 spans 14 amino acids. J was trimmed by 4 bases and V by 3 bases; bases with no gene match: 5. CDR1 and CDR2 from the germline V gene are SGHRS and YFSETQ. The CDR3: CASSWQGAPETQYF. In DNA form, the CDR3 reads TGCGCCAGCAGCTGGCAGGGGGCCCCAGAGACCCAGTACTTC.

The V and J genes are TRBV7-8 and TRBJ2-7, with D perhaps matching TRBD1 (6 bases). Germline CDR1 and CDR2: SGHVS and FQNEAQ. The ends were cut back, 7 bases at V and 3 bases at J, with 19 bases in the middle. This CDR3 comprises 15 residues. The CDR3 DNA follows: TGTGCCAGCAAAGGCTACAGGGCTAATTTCTACGAGCAGTACTTC. Its protein product is CASKGYRANFYEQYF.

V and J are TRBV5-3 and TRBJ1-4, with 9 bases lining up with TRBD1. TRBV5-3 is filed as an ORF, its function uncertain. This CDR3 contains 20 residues. Germline trimming cut 3 bases from V and 3 bases from J; bases unmatched to any gene: 18. The CDR3 region is CARSSETGQGLHSANEKLFF. The CDR3 bases are TGTGCCAGAAGCTCCGAGACGGGACAGGGACTACATTCGGCTAATGAAAAACTGTTTTTT.

The V and J genes are TRBV19 and TRBJ2-1; 10 bases line up with TRBD2. Trimming took 4 bases from V and 3 from J; bases not matched to a gene: 9. The CDR3 loop spans 17 amino acids. The V gene's germline CDR1 is LNHDA and CDR2 SQIVND (reference sequence). The CDR3 is CASSNRPLAGIYNEQFF. The CDR3 DNA reads TGTGCCAGTAGTAATCGACCACTAGCGGGAATCTACAATGAGCAGTTCTTC.

The chain links TRBV7-9 to TRBJ1-1; 11 bases are shared with TRBD1. V was clipped by 5 bases and J by 4 bases; unmatched bases: 9. Germline CDR1 is SEHNR and CDR2 is FQNEAQ (reference sequence). The CDR3 runs to 16 residues. The CDR3 sequence is CASSAPTGTGGTEAFF. The CDR3 nucleotides are TGTGCCAGCAGCGCCCCAACGGGGACAGGGGGCACTGAAGCTTTCTTT. Supplemented by reference TRBV7-9 and TRBJ1-1, the full variable domain reads DTGVSQNPRHKITKRGQNVTFRCDPISEHNRLYWYRQTLGQGPEFLTYFQNEAQLEKSRLLSDRFSAERPKGSFSTLEIQRTEQGDSAMYLCASSAPTGTGGTEAFFGQGTRLTVV.

The V gene is TRBV6-5, the J gene TRBJ1-6, with D hard to call. CDR3 size: 15 residues. The germline CDR1 and CDR2 sequences are MNHEY and SVGAGI. Trimming left V 0 bases short and J 8 bases short, with 11 bases between. As DNA, the CDR3 is TGTGCCAGCAGTTACTCCCGTAGTTTGGATTCACCCCTCCACTTT. This translates into CASSYSRSLDSPLHF.

The rearrangement joins TRBV27 to TRBJ1-3; D gene unclear. Germline values: CDR1 MNHEY, CDR2 SMNVEV (reference sequence). V lost 8 bases to trimming and J lost 3 bases, with 17 bases between them. CDR3 length: 15 amino acids. The CDR3, as DNA: TGTGCCAGCTGCACGAGTTCCAAACTTGGAAACACCATATATTTT. As protein: CASCTSSKLGNTIYF.

The J gene is TRBJ2-3, the V gene TRBV6-1, with a weak D call TRBD1 (6 bases). CDR3 length: 17 amino acids. Germline V lookup: CDR1 MNHNS, CDR2 SASEGT. Trimming stripped 2 bases from V and 2 bases from J, with 17 bases between. The CDR3 reads CASSEKFAGVVTDTQYF. Written as DNA, the CDR3 is TGTGCCAGCAGTGAAAAGTTTGCAGGGGTCGTCACAGATACGCAGTATTTT.

This clone turned up a few times. This chain connects TRBV15 to TRBJ2-5, with 9 bases that match TRBD2. This CDR3 has 14 amino acids. Trimming removed 9 bases from V and 4 bases from J; junction bases left unmatched: 9. Germline V gene data show CDR1 as LNHNV and CDR2 as YYDKDF (reference sequence). The DNA of the CDR3 is TGTGCCACAAATGAGCGGGGGGCGAGAGAGACCCAGTACTTC. Amino acid sequence: CATNERGARETQYF.

The chain couples TRBV5-6 to TRBJ2-1; 11 positions agree with TRBD2. CDR1 is SGHDT and CDR2 is YYEEEE in the germline V gene. V shed 5 bases and J 6 bases; nucleotides not matched to a gene: 7. CDR3 size: 15 residues. DNA for the CDR3: TGTGCCAGCAGTAAACTAGCGGGGGTGGGCAATGAGCAGTTCTTC. Amino acid sequence: CASSKLAGVGNEQFF.

The V and J genes are TRBV5-6 and TRBJ1-1; D uncertain. This CDR3 has 13 residues. V lost 3 bases, J lost 1 base, and 7 bases lay in between. Germline V gene sequence: CDR1 SGHDT, CDR2 YYEEEE. This CDR3 is CASSSQTNTEAFF. For the CDR3, the DNA is TGTGCCAGCAGCTCACAGACGAACACTGAAGCTTTCTTT.

The V call is TRBV9, the J call TRBJ2-5; TRBD1 agrees at 9 bases. The DNA end is more similar to TRBJ2-7, so the J call may be wrong. The germline V gene has CDR1 SGDLS and CDR2 YYNGEE. The CDR3 runs 16 residues. The CDR3 coding sequence is TGTGCCAGCAGCGTAGATGAGGGACAGGGATCCTACGAGCAGTACTTC. Encoded protein: CASSVDEGQGSYEQYF.

As DNA, the CDR3 is TGTGCCAGCAGCCCCGGGACTAGCGGGATTTTTTCCGAGACCCAGTACTTC. Its protein is CASSPGTSGIFSETQYF. The rearrangement joins TRBV5-4 to TRBJ2-5, with TRBD2 identical over 13 bases. The CDR3 runs 17 residues. After removal of 4 bases from V and 5 bases from J, the junction contained 11 bases not matched to a gene. Germline CDR1 reads SGHNT; CDR2 reads YYREEE (reference sequence).

The CDR3 coding sequence is TGTGCCAGCAGCTCCGGTGCTGGAAACACCATATATTTT. Residues: CASSSGAGNTIYF. This chain connects TRBV7-2 to TRBJ1-3; D remains ambiguous. CDR3 length: 13 amino acids. Trimming stripped 4 bases from V and 2 bases from J, with 6 bases between. Per the germline V gene, CDR1 is SGHTA and CDR2 is FQGNSA.

The chain carries TRBV10-2 and TRBJ2-1; 9 positions agree with TRBD2. Per the germline V gene, CDR1 is WSHSY and CDR2 is SAAADI. The CDR3 consists of 14 residues. V was clipped by 2 bases and J by 8 bases; unmatched bases: 4. CDR3 sequence (DNA): TGCGCCAGCAGTGAGGGACTAGCGCTCGATGAGCAGTTCTTC. Its protein is CASSEGLALDEQFF.

The chain recombines TRBV7-6 with TRBJ1-1, with D tentatively TRBD1 (6 bases). The V gene lost 0 bases and the J gene lost 0 bases, with 17 bases spanning the gap. The CDR3 length is 18 residues. Germline V gene data show CDR1 as SGHVS and CDR2 as FNYEAQ. CDR3 in amino acids: CASSLARSGARMNTEAFF. As DNA, the CDR3 is TGTGCCAGCAGCTTAGCGCGTTCAGGGGCTCGGATGAACACTGAAGCTTTCTTT.

CDR3 sequence (DNA): TGCGCCAGCAGCCAAGCAACGGGGAGGACCCATACCCCCGGTGGCTACACCTTC. It yields the protein CASSQATGRTHTPGGYTF. The rearrangement links TRBV4-3 to TRBJ1-2, with unresolved D. CDR1 LGHNA and CDR2 YSLEER come from the germline V gene. The CDR3 sequence is 18 residues long. Trimming took 1 base from V and 7 from J, leaving 25 bases between them.

This sequence joins TRBV7-9 and TRBJ2-2, with TRBD2 identical over 7 bases. CDR1 and CDR2 from the germline V gene are SEHNR and FQNEAQ (reference sequence). Losses at the gene ends were 8 bases for V and 0 bases for J; bases not matched to a gene: 6. The CDR3 is made up of 15 amino acids. The CDR3 is CASGGGYPNTGELFF. The CDR3 DNA reads TGTGCCAGCGGGGGGGGATATCCGAACACCGGGGAGCTGTTTTTT.

V is TRBV11-2 and J is TRBJ1-6; 10 positions match TRBD1. The CDR3 totals 16 residues. Per germline, CDR1 SGHAT and CDR2 FQNNGV. Losses at the gene ends were 0 bases for V and 9 bases for J; bases not matched to a gene: 5. The DNA for the CDR3 is TGTGCCAGCAGCTTAGAGGGACAGGGGTACCTTTCACCCCTCCACTTT. This translates into CASSLEGQGYLSPLHF.

CDR3 sequence (DNA): TGTGCCAGTAGTATTGCGGGTGTTCGGAACACTGAAGCTTTCTTT. Its protein product is CASSIAGVRNTEAFF. The V call is TRBV19, the J call TRBJ1-1; D not certain. The CDR3 runs to 15 residues. V shed 3 bases and J shed 1 base, with 12 bases lying between them. The V gene's germline CDR1 is LNHDA and CDR2 SQIVND (reference sequence).